The entry below describes one TCR beta chain. This clone's antigen is unknown. The sample holds no much larger clone one base away, and base qualities are not on file. As encoded in the germline V gene (reference sequence), CDR1 is MNHEY while CDR2 is SMNVEV. Trimming removed 4 bases from V and 0 bases from J, leaving 6 bases between the germline ends. Including cysteine and phenylalanine, the CDR3 has 13 amino acids. Only the CDR3 DNA is retained, 39 bases long and in frame from the first base. The CDR3 regions of human TCRbeta chains were analyzed by immunosequencing. The authors' analysis ran thus. Repertoire TCRs were checked for matches against a reference library of SARS-CoV-2-specific TCRs that had been generated using the MIRA antigen-specificity platform. Breadth was defined as the fraction of unique TCRs that were SARS-CoV-2-associated. Depth was defined as the fraction of total T cells that were SARS-CoV-2-associated. Using the MIRA data, every spike-specific TCR was mapped to the spike region that the TCR reacted to and assigned to either a CD4 or a CD8 class. Log10-transformed breadth and depth values were compared by one-way ANOVA with Sidak's multiple comparisons tests. Drawn from immuneACCESS, this table holds only the in-frame rearrangements with V and J called that TCRdb kept. Clones are partly lost; checked studies trace under half to an unresolved V gene and leave the rest unexplained. That table furnishes V, J and clone size, whereas the DNA furnished D and trimming. The sample table contains about 120,000 clones; only one count was recorded for 88% of them. The ten largest clonotypes hold around 20% of the sample.

The data belong to a study of T cell responses to AZD1222 COVID-19 vaccine (dated by TCRdb to 2020 to 2023). Describing the broader study: A total of about 230 trial participants underwent TCR sequencing, of whom about 210 received two doses of AZD1222 and some 25 received two doses of the MenACWY control vaccine. Trial participants were enrolled by age into 18-55, 56-69 and 70-plus year subgroups, with around 140, 26 and 57 TCR-sequenced participants respectively.

What this sample's time point label stands for: baseline before first vaccination. Interpreted using the paper, the treatment or condition label stands for: meningococcal conjugate vaccine given as trial control. Vaccinee samples were obtained from the UK trials COV001 and COV002, which included a single-blind randomized controlled phase 2/3 trial of AZD1222 (ChAdOx1 nCoV-19) in healthy adults. For TCRbeta chain sequencing, PBMC samples from trial participants were taken at day 0 and at day 28 after the second dose. General conclusions and limits of the study: Because no day 14 peak-response samples were available, repertoires were characterized only after the peak T cell response. Epitopes outside the regions mutated in the B.1.351 and B.1.1.7 variants were reportedly recognized by nearly half of the unique spike-specific TCRs. After two AZD1222 doses, both the breadth and the depth of spike-specific TCRs were significantly higher than at day 0 and than in MenACWY recipients. Participants were mostly white British and included more females than males, and it was suggested by the authors that clonal diversity may have been underestimated. In the small 56-69-year group, the increase in depth fell short of significance, most likely because of low power. The vaccine-associated CD4 TCRs covered the entire spike protein, and the dominant responses fell in regions 160-218 and 743-854. Conclusions about previously exposed vaccinees are limited because only a handful of AZD1222 recipients were SARS-CoV-2 seropositive at baseline.

The sample in question was peripheral blood, obtained on day 0 of MenACWY control vaccination. The TCR originated in an adult in good health. The rearranged segments are TRBV27 and TRBJ1-1; the D gene identity is not certain. The nucleotide sequence reads TGTGCCAGCAGTTCCATATTGAACACTGAAGCTTTCTTT. This encodes CASSSILNTEAFF.